Included here is one T cell receptor (beta chain) sequence, with context. Living in under 30 US areas, the participants were between 18 and 89 years of age. The assay was immunoSEQ multiplex PCR, and TCRdb's table has in-frame clones only and misses some. Found here are fewer than 250,000 clones, roughly 83% of them singletons; the top ten hold approximately 3%. This sample was included in a study of blood T cell repertoires in COVID-19. Study overall: COVID-19 samples from acute and convalescent phases originated in the United States, Italy and Spain.

This sequence originates from a woman in her thirties who had recovered from COVID-19. The sequencing input was PBMCs or T cells enriched from blood (not recorded which).

The CDR3, as DNA: TGTGCCAGCAGTGAGGACAGGGGGCGATTTTACCACGAGCAGTACGTC. This codes for CASSEDRGRFYHEQYV. The chain couples TRBV2 to TRBJ2-7; TRBD1 matches at 11 bases. V was clipped by 3 bases and J by 5 bases; unmatched bases: 9. The CDR3 runs 16 residues. Per the germline V gene, CDR1 is SNHLY and CDR2 is FYNNEI.